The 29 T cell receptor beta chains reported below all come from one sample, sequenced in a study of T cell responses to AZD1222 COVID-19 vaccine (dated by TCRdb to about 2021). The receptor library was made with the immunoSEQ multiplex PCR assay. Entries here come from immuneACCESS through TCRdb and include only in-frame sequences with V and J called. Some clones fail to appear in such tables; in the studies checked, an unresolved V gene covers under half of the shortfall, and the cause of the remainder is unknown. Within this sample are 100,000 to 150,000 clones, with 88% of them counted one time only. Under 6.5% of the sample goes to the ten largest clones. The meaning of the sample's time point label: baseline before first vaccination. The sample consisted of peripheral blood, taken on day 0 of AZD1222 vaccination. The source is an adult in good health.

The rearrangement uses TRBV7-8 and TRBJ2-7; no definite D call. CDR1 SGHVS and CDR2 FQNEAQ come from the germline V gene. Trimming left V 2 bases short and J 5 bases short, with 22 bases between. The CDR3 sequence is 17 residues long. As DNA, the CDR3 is TGTGCCAGCAGCTTATATAAGGCCTCGTCGAATTCCCACGAGCAGTACTTC. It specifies CASSLYKASSNSHEQYF.

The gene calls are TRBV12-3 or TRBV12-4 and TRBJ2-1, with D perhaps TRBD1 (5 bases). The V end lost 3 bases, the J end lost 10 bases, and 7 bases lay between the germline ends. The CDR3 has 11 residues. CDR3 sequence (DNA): TGTGCCAGCAGTTTCAGACAGGAGCAGTTCTTC. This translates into CASSFRQEQFF.

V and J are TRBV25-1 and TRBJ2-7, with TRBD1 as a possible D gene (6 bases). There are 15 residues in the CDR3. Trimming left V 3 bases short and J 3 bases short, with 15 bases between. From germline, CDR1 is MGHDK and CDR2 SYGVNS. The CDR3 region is CASSDRDIRGYEQYF. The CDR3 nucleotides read TGTGCCAGCAGTGATAGGGACATCCGGGGCTACGAGCAGTACTTC.

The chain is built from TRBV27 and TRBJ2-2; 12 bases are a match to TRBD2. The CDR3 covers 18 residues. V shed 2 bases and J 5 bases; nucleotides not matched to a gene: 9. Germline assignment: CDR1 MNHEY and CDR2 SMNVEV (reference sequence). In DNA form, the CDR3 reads TGTGCCAGCAGTTTAGGTCCTAGCGGGGGGGCGTATACCGGGGAGCTGTTTTTT. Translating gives CASSLGPSGGAYTGELFF.

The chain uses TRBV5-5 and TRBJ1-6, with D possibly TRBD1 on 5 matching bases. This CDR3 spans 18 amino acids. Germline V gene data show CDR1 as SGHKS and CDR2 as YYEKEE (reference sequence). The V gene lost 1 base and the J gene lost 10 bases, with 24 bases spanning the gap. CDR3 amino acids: CASSLSLGKDSQGSPLHF. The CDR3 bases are TGTGCCAGCAGCTTGAGTTTAGGAAAAGACAGTCAGGGATCACCCCTCCACTTT.

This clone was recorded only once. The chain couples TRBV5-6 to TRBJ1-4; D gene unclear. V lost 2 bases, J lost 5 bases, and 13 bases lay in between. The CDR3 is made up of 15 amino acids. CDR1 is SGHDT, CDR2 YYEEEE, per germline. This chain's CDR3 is CASSLFNSLNEKLFF. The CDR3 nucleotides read TGTGCCAGCAGCTTATTCAACAGTCTAAATGAAAAACTGTTTTTT. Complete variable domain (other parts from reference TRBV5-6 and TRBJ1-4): DAGVTQSPTHLIKTRGQQVTLRCSPKSGHDTVSWYQQALGQGPQFIFQYYEEEERQRGNFPDRFSGHQFPNYSSELNVNALLLGDSALYLCASSLFNSLNEKLFFGSGTQLSVL.

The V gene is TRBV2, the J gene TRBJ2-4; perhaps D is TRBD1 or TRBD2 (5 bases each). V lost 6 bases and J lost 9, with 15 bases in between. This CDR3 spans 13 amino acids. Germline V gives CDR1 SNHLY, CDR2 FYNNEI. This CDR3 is CASSEQVEGIQYF. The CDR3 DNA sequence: TGTGCCAGCAGCGAACAGGTCGAGGGCATTCAGTACTTC.

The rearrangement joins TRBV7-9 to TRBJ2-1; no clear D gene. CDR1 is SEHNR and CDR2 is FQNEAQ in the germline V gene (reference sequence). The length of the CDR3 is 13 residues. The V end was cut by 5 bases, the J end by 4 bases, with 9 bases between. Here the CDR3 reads CASSPLMYNEQFF. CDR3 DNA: TGTGCCAGCAGCCCCCTCATGTACAATGAGCAGTTCTTC.

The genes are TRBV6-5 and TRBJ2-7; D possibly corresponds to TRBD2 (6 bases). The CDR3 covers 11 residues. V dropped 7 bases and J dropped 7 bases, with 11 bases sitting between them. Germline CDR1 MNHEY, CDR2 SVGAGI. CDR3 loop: CASNVEGEQYF. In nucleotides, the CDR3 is TGTGCCAGCAACGTGGAGGGGGAGCAGTACTTC.

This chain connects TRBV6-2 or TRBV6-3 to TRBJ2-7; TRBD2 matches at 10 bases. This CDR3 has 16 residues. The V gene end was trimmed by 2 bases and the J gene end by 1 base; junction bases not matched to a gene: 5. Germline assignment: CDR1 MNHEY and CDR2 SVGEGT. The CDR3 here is CASSYLRTSGSYEQYF. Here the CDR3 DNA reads TGTGCCAGCAGTTACCTTCGGACTAGCGGATCCTACGAGCAGTACTTC.

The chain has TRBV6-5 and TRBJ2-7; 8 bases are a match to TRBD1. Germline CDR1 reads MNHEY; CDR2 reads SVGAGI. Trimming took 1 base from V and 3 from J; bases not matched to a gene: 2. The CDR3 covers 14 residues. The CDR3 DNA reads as TGTGCCAGCAGTTACTTAGGACAGGGCTACGAGCAGTACTTC. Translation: CASSYLGQGYEQYF.

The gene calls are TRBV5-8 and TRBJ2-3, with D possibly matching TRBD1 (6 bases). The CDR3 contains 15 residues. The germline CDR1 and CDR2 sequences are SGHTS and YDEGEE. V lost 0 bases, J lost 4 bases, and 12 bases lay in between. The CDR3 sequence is CASSLDRAGADTQYF. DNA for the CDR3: TGTGCCAGCAGCTTGGATCGGGCAGGGGCAGATACGCAGTATTTT.

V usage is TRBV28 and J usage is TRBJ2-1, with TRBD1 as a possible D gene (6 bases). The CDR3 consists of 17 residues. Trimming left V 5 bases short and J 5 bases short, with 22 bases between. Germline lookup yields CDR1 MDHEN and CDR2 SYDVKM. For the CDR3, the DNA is TGTGCCAGCAGTGGGCCCCCCCACAGGGATTTCGACAATGAGCAGTTCTTC. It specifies CASSGPPHRDFDNEQFF.

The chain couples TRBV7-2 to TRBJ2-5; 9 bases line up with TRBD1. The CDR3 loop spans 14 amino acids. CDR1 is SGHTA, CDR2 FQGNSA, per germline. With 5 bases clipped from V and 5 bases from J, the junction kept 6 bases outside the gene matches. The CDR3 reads CASSPRTGDETQYF. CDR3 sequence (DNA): TGTGCCAGCAGCCCACGGACAGGGGACGAGACCCAGTACTTC.

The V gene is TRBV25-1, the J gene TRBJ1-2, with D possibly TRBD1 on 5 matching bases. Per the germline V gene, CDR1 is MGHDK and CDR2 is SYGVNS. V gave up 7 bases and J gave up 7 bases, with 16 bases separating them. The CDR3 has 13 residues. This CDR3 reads CASTDGTVRGYTF. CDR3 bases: TGTGCCAGCACCGACGGGACTGTACGTGGCTACACCTTC.

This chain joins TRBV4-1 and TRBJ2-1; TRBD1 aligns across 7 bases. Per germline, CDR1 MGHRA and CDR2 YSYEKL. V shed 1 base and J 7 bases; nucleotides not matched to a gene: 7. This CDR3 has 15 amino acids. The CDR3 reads CASSQVSGGLNEQFF. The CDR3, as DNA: TGCGCCAGCAGCCAAGTGTCAGGGGGTCTGAATGAGCAGTTCTTC.

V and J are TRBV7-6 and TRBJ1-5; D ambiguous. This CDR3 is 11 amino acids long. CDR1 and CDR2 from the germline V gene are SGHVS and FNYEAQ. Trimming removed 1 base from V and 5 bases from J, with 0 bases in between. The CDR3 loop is CASSLDQPQHF. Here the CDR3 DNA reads TGTGCCAGCAGCTTAGATCAGCCCCAGCATTTT.

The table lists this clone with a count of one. The DNA of the CDR3 is TGTGCCACCAGTGACCCGACTAGCGGGGGGGAGACCCAGTACTTC. It encodes CATSDPTSGGETQYF. The chain uses TRBV24-1 and TRBJ2-5, with TRBD2 matching 13 bases. Germline CDR1 reads KGHDR; CDR2 reads SFDVKD. The CDR3 runs to 15 residues. V was pared by 4 bases and J by 5 bases, with 3 bases of the junction left unmatched.

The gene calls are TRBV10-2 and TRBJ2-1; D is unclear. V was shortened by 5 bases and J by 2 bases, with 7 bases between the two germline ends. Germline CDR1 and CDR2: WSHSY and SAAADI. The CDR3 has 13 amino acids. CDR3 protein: CASSLGAYNEQFF. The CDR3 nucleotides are TGCGCCAGCAGTTTGGGTGCCTACAATGAGCAGTTCTTC.

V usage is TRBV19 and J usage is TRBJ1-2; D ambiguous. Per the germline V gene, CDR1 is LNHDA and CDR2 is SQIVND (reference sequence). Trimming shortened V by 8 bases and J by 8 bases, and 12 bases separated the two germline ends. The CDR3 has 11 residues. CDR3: CASDGLRGYTF. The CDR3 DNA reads TGTGCCAGTGACGGACTTAGGGGCTACACCTTC.

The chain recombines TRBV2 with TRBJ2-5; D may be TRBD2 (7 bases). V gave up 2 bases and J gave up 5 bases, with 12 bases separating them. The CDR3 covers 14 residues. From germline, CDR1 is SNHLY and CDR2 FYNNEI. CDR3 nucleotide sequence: TGTGCCAGCAGTGAAAGGGGGGGGCTGGAGACCCAGTACTTC. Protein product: CASSERGGLETQYF.

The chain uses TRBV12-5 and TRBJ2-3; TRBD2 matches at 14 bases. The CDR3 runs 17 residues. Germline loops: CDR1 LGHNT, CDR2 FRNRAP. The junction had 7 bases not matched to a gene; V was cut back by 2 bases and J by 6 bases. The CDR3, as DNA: TGTGCTAGTGGTTTGAGGGGACTAGCGGGGGCAGTTGATACGCAGTATTTT. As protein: CASGLRGLAGAVDTQYF. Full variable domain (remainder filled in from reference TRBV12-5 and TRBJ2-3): DARVTQTPRHKVTEMGQEVTMRCQPILGHNTVFWYRQTMMQGLELLAYFRNRAPLDDSGMPKDRFSAEMPDATLATLKIQPSEPRDSAVYFCASGLRGLAGAVDTQYFGPGTRLTVL.

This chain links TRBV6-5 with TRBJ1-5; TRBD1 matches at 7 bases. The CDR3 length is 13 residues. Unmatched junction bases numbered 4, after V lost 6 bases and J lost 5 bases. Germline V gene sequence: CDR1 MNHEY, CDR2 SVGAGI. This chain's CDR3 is CASSDREHQPQHF. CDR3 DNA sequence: TGTGCCAGCAGCGACAGGGAGCATCAGCCCCAGCATTTT.

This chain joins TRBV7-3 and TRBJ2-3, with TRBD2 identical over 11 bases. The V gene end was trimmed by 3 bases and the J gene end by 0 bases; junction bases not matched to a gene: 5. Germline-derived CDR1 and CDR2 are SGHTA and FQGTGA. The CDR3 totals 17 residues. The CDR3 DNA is TGTGCCAGCAGCTTCACTAGCGGGGGTACTAGCACAGATACGCAGTATTTT. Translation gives CASSFTSGGTSTDTQYF. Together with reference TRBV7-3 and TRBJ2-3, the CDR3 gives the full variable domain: GAGVSQTPSNKVTEKGKYVELRCDPISGHTALYWYRQSLGQGPEFLIYFQGTGAADDSGLPNDRFFAVRPEGSVSTLKIQRTERGDSAVYLCASSFTSGGTSTDTQYFGPGTRLTVL.

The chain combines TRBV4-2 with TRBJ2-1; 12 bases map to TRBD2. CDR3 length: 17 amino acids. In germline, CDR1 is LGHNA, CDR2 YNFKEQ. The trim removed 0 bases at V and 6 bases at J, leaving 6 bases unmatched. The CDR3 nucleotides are TGTGCCAGCAGCCAAGAATCTTGGACTAGCGGGGTCAATGAGCAGTTCTTC. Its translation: CASSQESWTSGVNEQFF.

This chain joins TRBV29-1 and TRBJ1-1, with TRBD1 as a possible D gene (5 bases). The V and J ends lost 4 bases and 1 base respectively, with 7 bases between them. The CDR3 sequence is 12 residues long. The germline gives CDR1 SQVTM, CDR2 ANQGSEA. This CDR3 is CSVGQTNTEAFF. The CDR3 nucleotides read TGCAGCGTTGGACAGACGAACACTGAAGCTTTCTTT.

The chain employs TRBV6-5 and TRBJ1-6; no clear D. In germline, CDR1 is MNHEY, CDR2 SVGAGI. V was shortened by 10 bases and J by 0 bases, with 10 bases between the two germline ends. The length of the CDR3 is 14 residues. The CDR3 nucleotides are TGTGCCATCCGGAGGAGCTCCTATAATTCACCCCTCCACTTT. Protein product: CAIRRSSYNSPLHF.

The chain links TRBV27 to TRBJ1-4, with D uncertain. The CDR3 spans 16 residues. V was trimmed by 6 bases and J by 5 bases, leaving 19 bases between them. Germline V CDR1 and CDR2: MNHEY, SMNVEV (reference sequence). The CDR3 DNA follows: TGTGCCAGCAGCTCACGTCCAGACCGTGGAAATGAAAAACTGTTTTTT. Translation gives CASSSRPDRGNEKLFF.

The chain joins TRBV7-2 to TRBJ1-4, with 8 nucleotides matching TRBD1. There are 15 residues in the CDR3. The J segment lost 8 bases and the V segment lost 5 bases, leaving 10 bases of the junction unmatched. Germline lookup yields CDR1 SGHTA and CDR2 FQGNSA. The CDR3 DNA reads TGTGCCAGCAGCCCCACCGGGACAGGCGGAGAAAAACTGTTTTTT. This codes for CASSPTGTGGEKLFF.